The entry below gives a single TCR beta chain sequence along with its context. Its antigen is unknown. This entry belongs to a study of CD8 T cells in ankylosing spondylitis. Study-level findings and limits: Reportedly, significant enrichment of disease-linked clones occurred in matched ankylosing spondylitis synovial fluid. Some motif variants had been reported before (in reactive arthritis synovial fluid and blood). One TCR beta motif, made up of 7 or 8 highly homologous variants, appeared characteristic of ankylosing spondylitis blood.

Quantitative 5'-RACE with molecular barcodes produced the TCR beta libraries. MiXCR, run by TCRdb on the 5' RACE reads, gives a single entry per CDR3 protein. Of 300,000 to 400,000 distinct CDR3 sequences in the sample, around 20% were seen once. Germline V lookup: CDR1 MNHEY, CDR2 SVGAGI. The CDR3 length is 11 residues. V was trimmed by 10 bases and J by 14 bases, leaving 15 bases between them. Sequencing input: blood, either unsorted or a sorted T cell fraction (not recorded which). The receptor was isolated from a male donor with ankylosing spondylitis or in good health (not recorded which). The V and J genes are TRBV6-5 and TRBJ1-6; D gene unclear. CDR3 in DNA: TGTGCCACCCTCGTGTTTTCGGCCCTCCACTTT. It codes for CATLVFSALHF.